This T cell receptor (beta chain) was profiled in a study of Graves' ophthalmopathy and Graves' hyperthyroidism. This clonotype was picked up a small number of times. The antigen is unknown. The authors amplified TCR beta CDR3 regions from RNA transcripts. The first-round RT-PCR employed HTBI primers together with the Qiagen OneStep RT-PCR kit. A multiplex PCR was then performed as the second round. TCRdb re-derived calls from the multiplex PCR reads in MiXCR, one entry per CDR3 protein. The sample contains about 740,000 distinct CDR3 sequences, roughly two fifths of which appear only once. Findings and caveats of the study: Thyroid clonotypes that were expanded above 0.001 frequency mostly also appeared in blood. The model forecast ophthalmopathy progression, reaching roughly 70% sensitivity and 72% to 80% specificity.

The CDR3 is 15 amino acids. V was clipped by 7 bases and J by 5 bases; unmatched bases: 9. CDR1 is DFQATT and CDR2 is SNEGSKA in the germline V gene (reference sequence). Diagnoses were established from clinical symptoms, serum thyroxine, TRAb, thyroid ultrasound and orbital computed tomography. The sequence was obtained from an adult man with Graves' ophthalmopathy. The chain employs TRBV20-1 and TRBJ2-7; 15 nucleotides agree with TRBD2. Sequenced: peripheral blood. CDR3 in DNA: TGCAGTGTCCCGGGACTAGCGGGAGGTAACCACGAGCAGTACTTC. Translation: CSVPGLAGGNHEQYF.